This T cell receptor (beta chain) appears in the sequencing data of a study of blood T cells in healthy people across ages (dated by TCRdb to the mid-2010s). Turning to the overall study: In model experiments, roughly one uniquely barcoded TCR beta cDNA molecule per two T cells was captured by template switching. The study measured age-related changes in TCR beta repertoire diversity using deep sequencing normalized with unique cDNA molecular identifiers. Four age groups were formed from the donors: young (average approximately 15 years), middle-aged (roughly 38), aged (over 55) and long-lived (approximately 80). To avoid experimental bias, donors of different ages were distributed randomly across sequencing lanes. For two donors (one aged 18 to 29 and one aged 80 or older), the study analyzed two additional independent replicas of 1 million unique cDNA reads from the same blood draw. The full study reports these points: Bulk unsorted PBMC profiling prevented conclusive comparison of naive and antigen-experienced compartments. A strong correlation was found between observed TCR beta diversity and the percentage of naive T cells measured by flow cytometry. Because donor CMV infection status was unknown, age-related changes in expanded clonotypes were potentially confounded. As age increased, observed TCR beta diversity per million T cells dropped in a roughly linear way, and a significant reduction was already evident by age roughly 36. Total diversity estimates from one million sequenced T cells were considered lower bounds and underestimates. Compared with the aged group, more naive CD4+ T cells, fewer expanded clones and increased TCR diversity were shown by the long-lived group, suggesting age selection.

The library was obtained by 5' RACE. The reads were generated on an Illumina HiSeq 2500. A second PCR of roughly 7 to 11 cycles was run with a J-beta primer mix and a sample-barcoded 5' primer. A template-switch 5' adaptor carrying 12 random nucleotides introduced a unique molecular identifier onto each TCR beta cDNA molecule. At least 2.5 million CDR3-containing paired-end reads were obtained from each sample. The Mint cDNA synthesis kit, primed by a TRBC-specific oligonucleotide, was used to synthesize first-strand cDNA from all RNA. Following uracil-DNA glycosylase treatment, all cDNA underwent a first 18-cycle PCR with the universal primers M1SS and BC2_uni_R. The authors' pipeline ran thus. Normalization of each sample was performed by random selection of 1 million high-quality reads, each carrying a distinct molecular identifier. Instead of being binned into consensus sequences, reads that shared molecular identifiers were thrown out. MiTCR, run with a Q25 quality threshold and the strictest error-elimination algorithm, handled CDR3 identification, clonotype clustering and error correction. A nonparametric unseen species model with Euler transformation was used to estimate a lower bound on total TCR beta diversity. TCRdb took the public reads, trimmed them with fastp at Q25, ran MiXCR for clone calling and kept in-frame beta chains. Rows matching on CDR3 protein sequence are summarized as one entry with the most common DNA and genes. TCRdb's processing, not the authors' own work, is the source of the V and J calls. The sample records 2 million or so distinct CDR3 sequences, around half of which are singletons. The top ten clonotypes cover roughly 2% of the sample.

Systemically healthy Caucasian individuals from Russia, 39 in total and aged roughly 6 to 100 years, were included as donors. Ten milliliters of peripheral blood were drawn from each donor into EDTA-treated Vacutainer tubes. Ficoll-Paque density-gradient centrifugation was used to isolate PBMCs, with at least 6.5 million per sample. Trizol reagent was used to extract total RNA from PBMCs, with at least 6 micrograms per sample. For every donor, an aliquot of PBMCs went through flow cytometry to measure the percentages of naive CD45RAhigh/CD27high T cells. From the cysteine up to the phenylalanine, the CDR3 has a length of 14 residues. The CDR3 DNA has 42 bases and is translated from base 1. Looking up the germline V gene (reference sequence) yields CDR1 DFQATT and CDR2 SNEGSKA. V and J are trimmed by 6 bases and 8 bases, and the gene matches miss 4 bases of the junction. This clonotype was detected only a few times. It has no known antigen specificity. No much larger clone is present one base from it, and per-base qualities are unavailable.

This receptor was obtained from a middle-aged woman in good health. The sequenced sample was blood. Here the chain combines TRBV20-1 and TRBJ2-1; 16 bases in the junction line up with TRBD2. CDR3 sequence: CSARGTSGGDEQFF. The bases read TGCAGTGCCAGGGGGACTAGCGGGGGGGATGAGCAGTTCTTC.